What follows are 22 T cell receptor beta chains derived from one specimen sequenced in a study of blood T cell repertoires in COVID-19. The protocol was immunoSEQ multiplex PCR, while the TCRdb copy is restricted to in-frame clones and leaves out a portion. Here the sample spans 140,000 to 150,000 clones, roughly 90% being singletons. Sequenced sample: PBMCs or T cells enriched from blood (not recorded which). Every receptor here comes from a woman in her thirties with acute COVID-19.

DNA of the CDR3: TGTGCCAGCATCGGACTAGCGGGGAACCAGTACTTC. It translates to CASIGLAGNQYF. V usage is TRBV2 and J usage is TRBJ2-5, with 12 bases that match TRBD2. Looked up from germline, CDR1 is SNHLY and CDR2 is FYNNEI. The CDR3 extends over 12 amino acids. V lost 7 bases and J lost 10; bases outside the gene matches: 4.

The chain combines TRBV5-1 with TRBJ2-1, with D perhaps TRBD1 (6 bases). The CDR3 is made up of 14 amino acids. V was pared by 1 base and J by 8 bases, with 13 bases between. The germline V gene encodes CDR1 SGHRS and CDR2 YFSETQ. CDR3 in amino acids: CASSLRTDYDEQFF. The CDR3 DNA follows: TGCGCCAGCAGCTTGCGGACAGATTATGATGAGCAGTTCTTC.

The J gene is TRBJ2-1, the V gene TRBV25-1, with 8 bases matching TRBD2. Germline trimming cut 3 bases from V and 2 bases from J; bases unmatched to any gene: 9. In germline, CDR1 is MGHDK, CDR2 SYGVNS. The CDR3 contains 17 residues. The CDR3 spells CASSDSGPTSAYNEQFF. CDR3 sequence (DNA): TGTGCCAGCAGTGATTCGGGCCCGACTAGCGCCTACAATGAGCAGTTCTTC.

The V call is TRBV28, the J call TRBJ2-7; TRBD1 matches at 8 bases. The V segment lost 3 bases and the J segment 3 bases; nucleotides outside the gene matches: 4. CDR1 is MDHEN and CDR2 is SYDVKM in the germline V gene. This CDR3 region has 14 residues. The CDR3 DNA follows: TGTGCCAGCAGTTTCAGGGGGCTACTCTACGAGCAGTACTTC. It specifies CASSFRGLLYEQYF.

CDR3 sequence reads: CASSYQPGGYEQYF. In nucleotides, the CDR3 is TGTGCCAGCAGTTACCAACCGGGAGGGTACGAGCAGTACTTC. The rearrangement uses TRBV6-2 or TRBV6-3 and TRBJ2-7, with TRBD2 matching 8 bases. The CDR3 loop spans 14 amino acids. Germline assignment: CDR1 MNHEY and CDR2 SVGEGT. The J segment lost 4 bases and the V segment lost 2 bases, leaving 4 bases of the junction unmatched.

This clone was observed once. This rearrangement joins TRBV2 to TRBJ1-1; D unclear. The CDR3 spans 11 residues. V was cut by 5 bases and J by 8 bases, with 9 bases left in between. The germline CDR1 and CDR2 sequences are SNHLY and FYNNEI. The CDR3 loop is CASSPTVEAFF. As DNA, the CDR3 is TGTGCCAGCAGTCCGACTGTAGAAGCTTTCTTT. Combining the CDR3 with reference TRBV2 and TRBJ1-1 gives the whole variable domain EPEVTQTPSHQVTQMGQEVILRCVPISNHLYFYWYRQILGQKVEFLVSFYNNEISEKSEIFDDQFSVERPDGSNFTLKIRSTKLEDSAMYFCASSPTVEAFFGQGTRLTVV.

The CDR3 DNA reads as TGTGCCACCAGTGGCCCGACGGCAGGGTGGGGGAACACTGAAGCTTTCTTT. Translated: CATSGPTAGWGNTEAFF. The chain employs TRBV24-1 and TRBJ1-1, with D perhaps TRBD1 (5 bases). Germline V gives CDR1 KGHDR, CDR2 SFDVKD. The V end was cut by 5 bases, the J end by 1 base, with 19 bases between. This CDR3 is built from 17 residues.

The rearrangement links TRBV18 to TRBJ1-4, with TRBD1 matching 8 bases. CDR1 is KGHSH and CDR2 is LQKENI in the germline V gene. The CDR3 is 14 amino acids. Losses at the gene ends were 6 bases for V and 4 bases for J; bases not matched to a gene: 4. The CDR3 protein is CASSRGQGNEKLFF. The CDR3 DNA reads TGTGCCAGCTCCCGCGGACAGGGTAATGAAAAACTGTTTTTT.

This clone was detected only once. V and J are TRBV7-3 and TRBJ1-1; 7 positions agree with TRBD1. Germline V lookup: CDR1 SGHTA, CDR2 FQGTGA. Losses at the gene ends were 4 bases for V and 3 bases for J; bases not matched to a gene: 2. CDR3 length: 13 residues. CDR3 sequence (DNA): TGTGCCAGCAGCTCTAGGGGGCACACTGAAGCTTTCTTT. Translating it yields CASSSRGHTEAFF. The full variable domain, completed using reference TRBV7-3 and TRBJ1-1, is GAGVSQTPSNKVTEKGKYVELRCDPISGHTALYWYRQSLGQGPEFLIYFQGTGAADDSGLPNDRFFAVRPEGSVSTLKIQRTERGDSAVYLCASSSRGHTEAFFGQGTRLTVV.

This chain connects TRBV9 to TRBJ2-7; 7 bases are shared with TRBD2. Germline CDR1 reads SGDLS; CDR2 reads YYNGEE. This CDR3 region has 14 residues. With 0 bases clipped from V and 3 bases from J, the junction kept 3 bases outside the gene matches. The CDR3 nucleotides are TGTGCCAGCAGCGTAGATGGGGGGGTCTACGAGCAGTACTTC. This sequence encodes CASSVDGGVYEQYF.

This chain links TRBV19 with TRBJ2-2, with a possible D match to TRBD2 (5 bases). Germline CDR1 and CDR2: LNHDA and SQIVND (reference sequence). Trimming left V 3 bases short and J 8 bases short, with 10 bases between. The CDR3 is 13 amino acids. CDR3 loop: CASSMRVPGELFF. The CDR3 coding sequence is TGTGCCAGTAGTATGCGGGTACCAGGGGAGCTGTTTTTT.

This clone appeared a single time. The rearrangement links TRBV28 to TRBJ1-2; 7 bases line up with TRBD1. V was pared by 2 bases and J by 3 bases, with 0 bases of the junction left unmatched. Germline values: CDR1 MDHEN, CDR2 SYDVKM. The CDR3 length is 13 residues. The CDR3 nucleotides are TGTGCCAGCAGTTTAGGGACAGACTATGGCTACACCTTC. As protein: CASSLGTDYGYTF.

This chain links TRBV9 with TRBJ2-6, with a possible D match to TRBD1 (6 bases). The CDR3 extends over 17 amino acids. The ends were cut back, 4 bases at V and 0 bases at J, with 14 bases in the middle. Germline-derived CDR1 and CDR2 are SGDLS and YYNGEE. Here the CDR3 reads CASSPRTELSGANVLTF. The CDR3 DNA reads as TGTGCCAGCAGCCCAAGGACAGAGCTCTCTGGGGCCAACGTCCTGACTTTC.

This clone was detected once. CDR3 nucleotide sequence: TGCGCCAGCAGCTTAGGATGGACTAGCGGGATAGAGCAGTTCTTC. This gives the protein CASSLGWTSGIEQFF. The chain recombines TRBV5-1 with TRBJ2-1; 12 bases agree with TRBD2. CDR3 length: 15 amino acids. Germline V gene sequence: CDR1 SGHRS, CDR2 YFSETQ. The junction had 7 bases not matched to a gene; V was cut back by 2 bases and J by 10 bases.

The V gene is TRBV28, the J gene TRBJ2-3; 13 bases line up with TRBD2. Looked up from germline, CDR1 is MDHEN and CDR2 is SYDVKM. The trim removed 6 bases at V and 5 bases at J, leaving 2 bases unmatched. This CDR3 is built from 14 residues. CDR3 DNA: TGTGCCAGCAGAACTAGCGGGGGGGGAGATACGCAGTATTTT. Encoded protein: CASRTSGGGDTQYF.

This clone was observed a single time. CDR3 sequence: CASSFEGTTGELFF. The CDR3 DNA follows: TGTGCCAGCAGCTTTGAGGGTACGACCGGGGAGCTGTTTTTT. The genes are TRBV7-2 and TRBJ2-2; D may be TRBD2 (5 bases). Germline lookup yields CDR1 SGHTA and CDR2 FQGNSA. V shed 3 bases and J shed 5 bases, with 10 bases lying between them. CDR3 length: 14 amino acids.

The V gene is TRBV14, the J gene TRBJ1-4; D is undetermined. The length of the CDR3 is 13 residues. V shed 1 base and J shed 10 bases, with 10 bases lying between them. In germline, CDR1 is SGHDN, CDR2 FVKESK. The CDR3 loop reads CASSQVWPGKLFF. The CDR3 nucleotides are TGTGCCAGCAGCCAAGTGTGGCCGGGAAAACTGTTTTTT.

This clone was seen only a few times. The chain combines TRBV18 with TRBJ1-2, with 9 bases matching TRBD1. Per the germline V gene, CDR1 is KGHSH and CDR2 is LQKENI. This CDR3 is built from 15 residues. The V and J ends lost 3 bases and 3 bases, in that order; junction bases with no gene match: 5. In nucleotides, the CDR3 is TGTGCCAGCTCACCCCTACAGGGGGCGGACTATGGCTACACCTTC. Protein sequence: CASSPLQGADYGYTF.

This chain connects TRBV5-1 to TRBJ1-1; TRBD1 aligns across 8 bases. Germline V gene lookup returns CDR1 SGHRS and CDR2 YFSETQ. This CDR3 has 14 amino acids. With 4 bases clipped from V and 5 bases from J, the junction kept 7 bases outside the gene matches. The CDR3 coding sequence is TGCGCCAGCAGCATAGGACAGGGAAGGACTGAAGCTTTCTTT. It yields the protein CASSIGQGRTEAFF.

The chain employs TRBV27 and TRBJ1-5, with a weak D call TRBD1 (6 bases). Trimming shortened V by 5 bases and J by 4 bases, and 12 bases separated the two germline ends. The CDR3 has 14 amino acids. In germline, CDR1 is MNHEY, CDR2 SMNVEV (reference sequence). The CDR3 region is CASSTDRRNQPQHF. In DNA, the CDR3 is TGTGCCAGCAGTACCGACAGGCGAAATCAGCCCCAGCATTTT.

The rearrangement joins TRBV2 to TRBJ1-3; TRBD1 matches at 8 bases. The V gene's germline CDR1 is SNHLY and CDR2 FYNNEI. The length of the CDR3 is 15 residues. V lost 4 bases and J lost 3; bases outside the gene matches: 5. In DNA form, the CDR3 reads TGTGCCAGCAGTGCCGACAGGGGCTTTGGAAACACCATATATTTT. Translated: CASSADRGFGNTIYF.

J is TRBJ2-7 and V is TRBV19; D is perhaps TRBD2 (6 bases). CDR1 and CDR2 (germline): LNHDA, SQIVND (reference sequence). CDR3 length: 13 residues. The V gene lost 5 bases and the J gene lost 3 bases, with 11 bases spanning the gap. CDR3 residues: CASSSGTFYEQYF. CDR3 DNA: TGTGCCAGTAGTTCCGGGACTTTCTACGAGCAGTACTTC.